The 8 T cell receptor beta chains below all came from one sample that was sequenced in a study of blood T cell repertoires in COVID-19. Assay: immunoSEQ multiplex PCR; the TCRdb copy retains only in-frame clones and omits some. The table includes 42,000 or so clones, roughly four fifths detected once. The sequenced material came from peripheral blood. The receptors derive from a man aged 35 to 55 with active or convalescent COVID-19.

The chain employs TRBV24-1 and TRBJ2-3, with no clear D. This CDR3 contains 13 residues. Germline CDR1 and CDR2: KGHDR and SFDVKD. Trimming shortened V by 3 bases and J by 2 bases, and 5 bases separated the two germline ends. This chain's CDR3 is CATSDLYTDTQYF. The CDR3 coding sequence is TGTGCCACCAGTGATCTATACACAGATACGCAGTATTTT.

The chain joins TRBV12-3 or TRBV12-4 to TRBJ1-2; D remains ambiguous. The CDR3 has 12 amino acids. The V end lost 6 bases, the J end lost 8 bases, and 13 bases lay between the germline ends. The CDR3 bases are TGTGCCAGCAGAAAGGACTTCCACGGCTACACCTTC. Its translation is CASRKDFHGYTF.

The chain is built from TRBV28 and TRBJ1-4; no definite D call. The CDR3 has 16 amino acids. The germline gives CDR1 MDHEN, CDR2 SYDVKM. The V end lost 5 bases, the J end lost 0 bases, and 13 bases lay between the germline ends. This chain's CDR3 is CASSPPTPTTNEKLFF. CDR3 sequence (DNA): TGTGCCAGCAGTCCCCCGACACCCACAACTAATGAAAAACTGTTTTTT.

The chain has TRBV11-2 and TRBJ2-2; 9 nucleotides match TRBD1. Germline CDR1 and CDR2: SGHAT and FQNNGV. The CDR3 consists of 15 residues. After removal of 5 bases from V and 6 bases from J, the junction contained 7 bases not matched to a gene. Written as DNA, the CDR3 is TGTGCCAGCAGCCCCGGACAGGGGCCGTCCGGGGAGCTGTTTTTT. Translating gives CASSPGQGPSGELFF.

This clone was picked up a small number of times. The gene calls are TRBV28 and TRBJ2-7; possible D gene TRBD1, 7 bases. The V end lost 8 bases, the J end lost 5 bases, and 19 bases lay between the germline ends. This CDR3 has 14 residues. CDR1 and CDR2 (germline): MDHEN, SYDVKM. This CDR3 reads CASRGRGQLDEQYF. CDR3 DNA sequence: TGTGCCAGCCGAGGGCGGGGACAGCTGGACGAGCAGTACTTC.

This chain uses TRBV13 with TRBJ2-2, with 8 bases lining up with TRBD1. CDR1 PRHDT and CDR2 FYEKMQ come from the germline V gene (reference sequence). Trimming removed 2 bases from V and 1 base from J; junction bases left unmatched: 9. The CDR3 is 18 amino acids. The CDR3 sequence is CASSLYGQGKLNTGELFF. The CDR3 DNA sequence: TGTGCCAGCAGCTTATATGGACAGGGCAAGTTGAACACCGGGGAGCTGTTTTTT.

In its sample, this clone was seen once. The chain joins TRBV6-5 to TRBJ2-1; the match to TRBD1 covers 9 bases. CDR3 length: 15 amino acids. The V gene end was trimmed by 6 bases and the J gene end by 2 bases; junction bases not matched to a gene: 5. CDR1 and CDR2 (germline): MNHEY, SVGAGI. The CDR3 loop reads CASSADRGAYNEQFF. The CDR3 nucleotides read TGTGCCAGCAGCGCCGACAGGGGGGCCTACAATGAGCAGTTCTTC.

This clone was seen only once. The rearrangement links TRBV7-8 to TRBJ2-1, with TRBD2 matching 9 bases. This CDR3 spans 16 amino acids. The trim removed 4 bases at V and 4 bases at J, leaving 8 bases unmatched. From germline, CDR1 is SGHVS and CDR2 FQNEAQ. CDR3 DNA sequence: TGTGCCAGCAGCTCCGCTAGCGGGGCGGGATACAATGAGCAGTTCTTC. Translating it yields CASSSASGAGYNEQFF. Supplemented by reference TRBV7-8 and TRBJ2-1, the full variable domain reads GAGVSQSPRYKVAKRGQDVALRCDPISGHVSLFWYQQALGQGPEFLTYFQNEAQLDKSGLPSDRFFAERPEGSVSTLKIQRTQQEDSAVYLCASSSASGAGYNEQFFGPGTRLTVL.